A single sample gave rise to the 30 T cell receptor beta chains below, sequenced in a study of blood T cell repertoires in COVID-19. TCRdb's table, derived via immunoSEQ multiplex PCR, lists solely in-frame clones and lacks some. This sample has 300,000 to 400,000 clones, with more than 70% found just once. Sequenced sample: peripheral blood. The receptors shown here come from a woman aged 55-69 years with COVID-19, enrolled during active disease.

The chain carries TRBV18 and TRBJ2-3, with TRBD1 as a possible D gene (5 bases). CDR1 is KGHSH and CDR2 is LQKENI in the germline V gene. Between the trimmed V and J ends, which lost 6 bases and 8 bases, there was a span of 15 bases. CDR3 length: 13 residues. The CDR3, as DNA: TGTGCCAGCTCCGGAAGACAGTCCGTTACGCAGTATTTT. Translation gives CASSGRQSVTQYF.

CDR3 sequence reads: CASSPRLAGNQETQYF. CDR3 coding DNA: TGTGCCAGCAGCCCACGACTAGCGGGGAACCAAGAGACCCAGTACTTC. The chain uses TRBV7-8 and TRBJ2-5; 11 bases map to TRBD2. The CDR3 is 16 amino acids. From germline, CDR1 is SGHVS and CDR2 FQNEAQ. V shed 5 bases, J shed 0 bases, and the junction held 5 bases outside the gene matches. The complete variable domain, with remaining parts taken from reference TRBV7-8 and TRBJ2-5, reads GAGVSQSPRYKVAKRGQDVALRCDPISGHVSLFWYQQALGQGPEFLTYFQNEAQLDKSGLPSDRFFAERPEGSVSTLKIQRTQQEDSAVYLCASSPRLAGNQETQYFGPGTRLLVL.

The J gene is TRBJ2-1, the V gene TRBV11-3; TRBD2 aligns across 7 bases. Germline-derived CDR1 and CDR2 are SGHNT and YENEEA. The trim removed 5 bases at V and 6 bases at J, leaving 4 bases unmatched. This CDR3 is 13 amino acids long. CDR3 DNA sequence: TGTGCCAGCAGCCCCCGCGGGGGCAATGAGCAGTTCTTC. Its translation: CASSPRGGNEQFF.

The gene calls are TRBV2 and TRBJ2-5; TRBD1 aligns across 7 bases. Germline V CDR1 and CDR2: SNHLY, FYNNEI. The V and J ends lost 7 bases and 9 bases, in that order; junction bases with no gene match: 5. The CDR3 extends over 11 amino acids. DNA for the CDR3: TGTGCCAGCACCCCTACAGGGGCCCAGTACTTC. Translating it yields CASTPTGAQYF.

The chain employs TRBV5-1 and TRBJ2-5, with 9 bases lining up with TRBD1. After removal of 0 bases from V and 0 bases from J, the junction contained 0 bases not matched to a gene. The germline V gene has CDR1 SGHRS and CDR2 YFSETQ. The CDR3 loop spans 15 amino acids. CDR3 amino acids: CASSLGTGDQETQYF. CDR3 DNA: TGCGCCAGCAGCTTGGGGACAGGGGACCAAGAGACCCAGTACTTC. The variable domain in full, with the rest retrieved from reference TRBV5-1 and TRBJ2-5, is KAGVTQTPRYLIKTRGQQVTLSCSPISGHRSVSWYQQTPGQGLQFLFEYFSETQRNKGNFPGRFSGRQFSNSRSEMNVSTLELGDSALYLCASSLGTGDQETQYFGPGTRLLVL.

The chain joins TRBV7-9 to TRBJ1-4; TRBD1 matches 8 bases. In germline, CDR1 is SEHNR, CDR2 FQNEAQ (reference sequence). The CDR3 has 15 residues. V shed 4 bases, J shed 7 bases, and the junction held 8 bases outside the gene matches. Here the CDR3 DNA reads TGTGCCAGCAGCTCAAACAGGGGGTCAAGTGAAAAACTGTTTTTT. Its protein product is CASSSNRGSSEKLFF.

The chain is built from TRBV5-4 and TRBJ2-3, with TRBD1 identical over 7 bases. V trimming: 2 bases; J trimming: 0 bases; junction bases outside the gene matches: 9. CDR1 and CDR2 from the germline V gene are SGHNT and YYREEE (reference sequence). CDR3 length: 17 amino acids. The CDR3, as DNA: TGTGCCAGCAGCTTTCCCCTGGGACAGTCTAGCACAGATACGCAGTATTTT. It yields the protein CASSFPLGQSSTDTQYF.

V usage is TRBV19 and J usage is TRBJ1-1, with 7 bases identical to TRBD1. Germline values: CDR1 LNHDA, CDR2 SQIVND (reference sequence). The CDR3 covers 15 residues. J gave up 1 base and V 5 bases, and 7 bases lay outside the gene matches. CDR3 DNA: TGTGCCAGTAGTCGCTGGACAGGTGGGAACACTGAAGCTTTCTTT. Residues: CASSRWTGGNTEAFF.

This clone appeared once. The rearrangement joins TRBV7-2 to TRBJ2-7; 10 bases are shared with TRBD1. J gave up 4 bases and V 6 bases, and 9 bases lay outside the gene matches. The CDR3 is made up of 15 amino acids. Looked up from germline, CDR1 is SGHTA and CDR2 is FQGNSA. The CDR3 here is CASRRNRDRGYEQYF. CDR3 coding DNA: TGTGCCAGCAGGAGAAACCGGGACAGGGGATACGAGCAGTACTTC. Looking up the rest from reference TRBV7-2 and TRBJ2-7 gives the full variable domain: GAGVSQSPSNKVTEKGKDVELRCDPISGHTALYWYRQSLGQGLEFLIYFQGNSAPDKSGLPSDRFSAERTGGSVSTLTIQRTQQEDSAVYLCASRRNRDRGYEQYFGPGTRLTVT.

The chain carries TRBV30 and TRBJ1-1; maybe TRBD1 (5 bases). The germline CDR1 and CDR2 sequences are GTSNPN and SVGIG (reference sequence). The CDR3 has 13 residues. V dropped 0 bases and J dropped 6 bases, with 11 bases sitting between them. CDR3 in DNA: TGTGCCTGGAGTGTGGCGGGGCCGGCTGAAGCTTTCTTT. It is translated as CAWSVAGPAEAFF.

This clone has a single count. The chain recombines TRBV9 with TRBJ2-5; possibly TRBD2 for D (7 bases). The CDR3 has 17 residues. Trimming removed 0 bases from V and 1 base from J, with 16 bases in between. Germline V gene sequence: CDR1 SGDLS, CDR2 YYNGEE. Here the CDR3 DNA reads TGTGCCAGCAGCGTAGCTGGAGGGGGGGGCCCCCAAGAGACCCAGTACTTC. As protein: CASSVAGGGGPQETQYF.

This chain uses TRBV28 with TRBJ1-6, with 7 nucleotides matching TRBD1. V lost 5 bases to trimming and J lost 4 bases; unmatched junction nucleotides: 5. The CDR3 extends over 15 amino acids. From germline, CDR1 is MDHEN and CDR2 SYDVKM. This CDR3 is CASSPQTGYNSPLHF. DNA for the CDR3: TGTGCCAGCAGTCCCCAGACAGGGTATAATTCACCCCTCCACTTT.

V and J are TRBV18 and TRBJ2-3; 13 bases agree with TRBD2. CDR1 and CDR2 (germline): KGHSH, LQKENI. CDR3 length: 18 amino acids. V lost 6 bases, J lost 3 bases, and 12 bases stayed unmatched. The CDR3 nucleotides are TGTGCCAGCTCCGGAGGTACTAGCGGGGGGGCGAGGACAGATACGCAGTATTTT. Amino acids: CASSGGTSGGARTDTQYF.

V usage is TRBV9 and J usage is TRBJ2-7; tentative D call: TRBD1 (5 bases). CDR3 length: 13 amino acids. V was cut by 4 bases and J by 7 bases, with 15 bases left in between. Germline V gives CDR1 SGDLS, CDR2 YYNGEE. The CDR3 sequence: CASSPHFPGEQYF. Here the CDR3 DNA reads TGTGCCAGCAGCCCCCATTTCCCAGGGGAGCAGTACTTC. Full variable domain (remainder filled in from reference TRBV9 and TRBJ2-7): DSGVTQTPKHLITATGQRVTLRCSPRSGDLSVYWYQQSLDQGLQFLIQYYNGEERAKGNILERFSAQQFPDLHSELNLSSLELGDSALYFCASSPHFPGEQYFGPGTRLTVT.

The chain is built from TRBV6-6 and TRBJ1-1; D possibly corresponds to TRBD1 (6 bases). CDR3 size: 14 residues. Germline V gene data show CDR1 as MNHNY and CDR2 as SVGAGI (reference sequence). Trimming took off 6 bases at V and 1 base at J, with 12 bases between the two ends. CDR3 sequence (DNA): TGTGCCAGCAGGGGGGGGCAGGAGAACACTGAAGCTTTCTTT. This translates into CASRGGQENTEAFF.

This rearrangement joins TRBV5-1 to TRBJ2-5; 7 nucleotides match TRBD1. The CDR3 covers 14 residues. With V trimmed by 3 bases and J by 5 bases, 7 bases remained unmatched. Germline-derived CDR1 and CDR2 are SGHRS and YFSETQ. The CDR3 spells CASSWDTGVETQYF. The CDR3 bases are TGCGCCAGCAGCTGGGATACAGGGGTGGAGACCCAGTACTTC. Full variable domain (remainder filled in from reference TRBV5-1 and TRBJ2-5): KAGVTQTPRYLIKTRGQQVTLSCSPISGHRSVSWYQQTPGQGLQFLFEYFSETQRNKGNFPGRFSGRQFSNSRSEMNVSTLELGDSALYLCASSWDTGVETQYFGPGTRLLVL.

The chain uses TRBV19 and TRBJ1-2; the D gene is possibly TRBD1 (5 bases). V was shortened by 7 bases and J by 2 bases, with 14 bases between the two germline ends. This CDR3 spans 14 amino acids. Germline V gene data show CDR1 as LNHDA and CDR2 as SQIVND (reference sequence). CDR3 DNA: TGTGCCAGTACCCCGATAAGGGGAAACTATGGCTACACCTTC. This translates into CASTPIRGNYGYTF.

The chain joins TRBV19 to TRBJ2-1; TRBD2 might be the D (7 bases). The CDR3 has 14 residues. Trimming removed 8 bases at V and 3 bases at J, with 14 bases between. Looked up from germline, CDR1 is LNHDA and CDR2 is SQIVND (reference sequence). The CDR3 protein is CASCRGASYNEQFF. CDR3 DNA sequence: TGTGCCAGTTGTCGGGGGGCCAGCTACAATGAGCAGTTCTTC.

This clone occurred once. The J gene is TRBJ2-7, the V gene TRBV18; 9 nucleotides match TRBD1. Unmatched junction bases numbered 8, after V lost 8 bases and J lost 0 bases. Germline loops: CDR1 KGHSH, CDR2 LQKENI. The CDR3 length is 15 residues. The CDR3 region is CASTTGTGSSYEQYF. CDR3 coding DNA: TGTGCCAGCACTACCGGGACAGGGAGCTCCTACGAGCAGTACTTC.

DNA of the CDR3: TGTGCCTGTCGACAGCTCAATCAGCCCCAGCATTTT. Translated: CACRQLNQPQHF. The J gene is TRBJ1-5, the V gene TRBV2, with D possibly being TRBD1 (5 bases). The CDR3 is 12 residues long. With 11 bases removed from V and 3 bases from J, the gap between germline ends came to 11 bases. Germline CDR1 and CDR2: SNHLY and FYNNEI.

The J gene is TRBJ2-3, the V gene TRBV5-5; maybe TRBD2 (6 bases). The CDR3 spans 15 residues. Germline CDR1 SGHKS, CDR2 YYEKEE (reference sequence). V gave up 3 bases and J gave up 3 bases, with 14 bases separating them. For the CDR3, the DNA is TGTGCCAGCAGCTCCCGTGGCGGGAAGACAGATACGCAGTATTTT. Translating gives CASSSRGGKTDTQYF.

The chain has TRBV25-1 and TRBJ1-4; D uncertain. V lost 1 base and J 0 bases, leaving 15 bases between the germline ends. The CDR3 covers 18 residues. Germline CDR1 and CDR2: MGHDK and SYGVNS. CDR3 in amino acids: CASSEWRSRGATNEKLFF. The CDR3 DNA reads as TGTGCCAGCAGTGAATGGCGGTCCCGGGGTGCAACTAATGAAAAACTGTTTTTT. Using reference TRBV25-1 and TRBJ1-4 for the parts outside the CDR3, the full variable domain is EADIYQTPRYLVIGTGKKITLECSQTMGHDKMYWYQQDPGMELHLIHYSYGVNSTEKGDLSSESTVSRIRTEHFPLTLESARPSHTSQYLCASSEWRSRGATNEKLFFGSGTQLSVL.

This chain connects TRBV7-2 to TRBJ2-7; 8 bases are a match to TRBD1. In germline, CDR1 is SGHTA, CDR2 FQGNSA. This CDR3 has 15 amino acids. Unmatched junction bases numbered 5, after V lost 2 bases and J lost 2 bases. As DNA, the CDR3 is TGTGCCAGCAGCTTAAGAGGACAGGGCCCCTACGAGCAGTACTTC. Its protein product is CASSLRGQGPYEQYF.

The rearrangement joins TRBV7-9 to TRBJ2-6; D gene uncertain. The CDR3 loop spans 19 amino acids. The germline V gene encodes CDR1 SEHNR and CDR2 FQNEAQ (reference sequence). Trimming removed 2 bases at V and 0 bases at J, with 17 bases between. The CDR3 here is CASSLFDGLIVSGANVLTF. For the CDR3, the DNA is TGTGCCAGCAGCTTATTCGACGGGTTAATTGTCTCTGGGGCCAACGTCCTGACTTTC.

This sequence joins TRBV3-1 (or the pseudogene TRBV3-2) and TRBJ2-6, with 9 bases that match TRBD1. V lost 3 bases, J lost 3 bases, and 9 bases stayed unmatched. Germline V gene sequence: CDR1 LGHDT, CDR2 YNNKEL (reference sequence). The CDR3 length is 18 residues. In DNA form, the CDR3 reads TGTGCCAGCAGCCACCAGGGGACAGGGTTATTTGGGGCCAACGTCCTGACTTTC. Translating it yields CASSHQGTGLFGANVLTF.

The rearrangement joins TRBV2 to TRBJ2-3; TRBD2 agrees at 9 bases. This CDR3 is 14 amino acids long. V dropped 6 bases and J dropped 0; count of bases not matched to a gene: 1. Germline V gene lookup returns CDR1 SNHLY and CDR2 FYNNEI. The CDR3 region is CASRRGGSTDTQYF. Written as DNA, the CDR3 is TGTGCCAGCAGGCGGGGGGGAAGCACAGATACGCAGTATTTT. Complete variable domain (other parts from reference TRBV2 and TRBJ2-3): EPEVTQTPSHQVTQMGQEVILRCVPISNHLYFYWYRQILGQKVEFLVSFYNNEISEKSEIFDDQFSVERPDGSNFTLKIRSTKLEDSAMYFCASRRGGSTDTQYFGPGTRLTVL.

The chain couples TRBV2 to TRBJ1-1; tentative D call: TRBD1 (5 bases). The CDR3 spans 14 residues. The germline gives CDR1 SNHLY, CDR2 FYNNEI. Trimming stripped 6 bases from V and 0 bases from J, with 11 bases between. CDR3 sequence: CASREGLLNTEAFF. In DNA form, the CDR3 reads TGTGCCAGCAGGGAGGGGCTCTTGAACACTGAAGCTTTCTTT.

This clone appeared a single time. The V gene is TRBV5-8, the J gene TRBJ1-5; D call uncertain. CDR1 and CDR2 (germline): SGHTS, YDEGEE. The length of the CDR3 is 15 residues. V was clipped by 0 bases and J by 0 bases, with 7 bases between them. The DNA for the CDR3 is TGTGCCAGCAGCTTGGCCGGGAATAGCAATCAGCCCCAGCATTTT. This sequence encodes CASSLAGNSNQPQHF. Using reference TRBV5-8 and TRBJ1-5 for the parts outside the CDR3, the full variable domain is EAGVTQSPTHLIKTRGQQATLRCSPISGHTSVYWYQQALGLGLQFLLWYDEGEERNRGNFPPRFSGRQFPNYSSELNVNALELEDSALYLCASSLAGNSNQPQHFGDGTRLSIL.

The chain combines TRBV6-5 with TRBJ2-7; D is possibly TRBD1 (7 bases). V was clipped by 6 bases and J by 7 bases, with 19 bases between them. The CDR3 consists of 14 residues. The germline gives CDR1 MNHEY, CDR2 SVGAGI. The CDR3 here is CASSNRQGLGEQYF. The DNA for the CDR3 is TGTGCCAGCAGCAATCGACAGGGACTGGGGGAGCAGTACTTC.

This CDR3 reads CASSSDSYTEAFF. The CDR3 bases are TGTGCCAGCAGTTCGGACAGTTACACTGAAGCTTTCTTT. The V and J genes are TRBV12-3 or TRBV12-4 and TRBJ1-1; tentative D call: TRBD1 (6 bases). V dropped 4 bases and J dropped 3 bases, with 9 bases sitting between them. The CDR3 consists of 13 residues.